A single sample gave rise to the 25 T cell receptor beta chains below, sequenced in a study of T cell repertoires in cytomegalovirus infection. TCRdb ran MiXCR on the reads and lists one entry per CDR3 protein. The table shows 200,000 to 300,000 distinct CDR3 sequences, with approximately 9% occurring only once. The sequencing input was PBMCs. These receptors all come from a human donor in good health (CMV status not recorded). Some clones in this sample may be carry-over from other donors' samples.

In this sample, this clonotype turned up many times. The chain links TRBV5-1 to TRBJ2-7; no reliable D call. The CDR3 runs to 14 residues. V gave up 4 bases and J gave up 0 bases, with 11 bases separating them. Per the germline V gene, CDR1 is SGHRS and CDR2 is YFSETQ. The CDR3 sequence: CASSPLGYSYEQYF. The CDR3 DNA sequence: TGCGCCAGCAGCCCTCTTGGCTACTCCTACGAGCAGTACTTC.

This clonotype has at least ten counts. This rearrangement joins TRBV7-2 to TRBJ1-1, with D maybe TRBD1 (6 bases). Trimming stripped 5 bases from V and 4 bases from J, with 17 bases between. CDR1 is SGHTA, CDR2 FQGNSA, per germline. The CDR3 totals 15 residues. CDR3 loop: CASSPDPGGLTEAFF. The CDR3 region has the DNA TGTGCCAGCAGCCCAGACCCGGGGGGGCTCACTGAAGCTTTCTTT.

This clonotype has ten or more counts. The rearrangement links TRBV28 to TRBJ2-1, with 13 bases aligning to TRBD2. CDR3 length equals 14 residues. Looked up from germline, CDR1 is MDHEN and CDR2 is SYDVKM. With 6 bases clipped from V and 9 bases from J, the junction kept 5 bases outside the gene matches. CDR3 DNA sequence: TGTGCCAGCAGACCGGGACTAGCGGGAAGTGAGCAGTTCTTC. Residues: CASRPGLAGSEQFF.

This clonotype appeared a few times. The J gene is TRBJ2-3, the V gene TRBV20-1; D is unresolved. This CDR3 comprises 16 residues. Trimming shortened V by 0 bases and J by 1 base, and 14 bases separated the two germline ends. Germline V gene lookup returns CDR1 DFQATT and CDR2 SNEGSKA (reference sequence). The CDR3 reads CSAREVWLGRTDTQYF. In DNA, the CDR3 is TGCAGTGCTAGAGAAGTATGGCTAGGACGCACAGATACGCAGTATTTT.

The V call is TRBV12-5, the J call TRBJ1-6; D gene uncertain. The CDR3 is made up of 15 amino acids. Germline V gene lookup returns CDR1 LGHNT and CDR2 FRNRAP. V was clipped by 6 bases and J by 6 bases, with 15 bases between them. The CDR3 loop is CASGPDGLVNSPLHF. CDR3 DNA sequence: TGTGCTAGTGGCCCGGACGGACTAGTTAATTCACCCCTCCACTTT.

At least ten counts were recorded for this clonotype. The rearrangement joins TRBV7-2 to TRBJ1-1; 7 nucleotides line up with TRBD1. There are 13 residues in the CDR3. Germline V gene sequence: CDR1 SGHTA, CDR2 FQGNSA. The V gene end was trimmed by 2 bases and the J gene end by 8 bases; junction bases not matched to a gene: 5. In DNA, the CDR3 is TGTGCCAGCAGCTTATCGGGACAGCTGGAAGCTTTCTTT. It encodes CASSLSGQLEAFF. Supplemented by reference TRBV7-2 and TRBJ1-1, the full variable domain reads GAGVSQSPSNKVTEKGKDVELRCDPISGHTALYWYRQSLGQGLEFLIYFQGNSAPDKSGLPSDRFSAERTGGSVSTLTIQRTQQEDSAVYLCASSLSGQLEAFFGQGTRLTVV.

This clonotype came up many times. The V and J genes are TRBV7-2 and TRBJ2-1; TRBD2 agrees at 11 bases. CDR1 is SGHTA, CDR2 FQGNSA, per germline. The CDR3 consists of 17 residues. V trimming: 3 bases; J trimming: 4 bases; junction bases outside the gene matches: 8. The CDR3 DNA reads as TGTGCCAGCAGCTTTCCTACTAGCGGGAGCGAGTACAATGAGCAGTTCTTC. This codes for CASSFPTSGSEYNEQFF.

This clonotype was detected a few times. The chain combines TRBV20-1 with TRBJ1-3, with no clear D. The CDR3 sequence is 17 residues long. Germline V gene sequence: CDR1 DFQATT, CDR2 SNEGSKA (reference sequence). Trimming left V 0 bases short and J 0 bases short, with 15 bases between. In DNA, the CDR3 is TGCAGTGCTAGAGATCCTCAGATATCCTCCTCTGGAAACACCATATATTTT. Translating it yields CSARDPQISSSGNTIYF.

J is TRBJ2-7 and V is TRBV11-2; either TRBD1 or TRBD2 may fit D (5 bases each). V lost 0 bases and J 0 bases, leaving 18 bases between the germline ends. Germline CDR1 and CDR2: SGHAT and FQNNGV. CDR3 length equals 18 residues. The CDR3 coding sequence is TGTGCCAGCAGCTTAGATCTGGGGGACCCCGGTGGCTCCTACGAGCAGTACTTC. This sequence encodes CASSLDLGDPGGSYEQYF. The variable domain in full, completed from reference TRBV11-2 and TRBJ2-7, reads EAGVAQSPRYKIIEKRQSVAFWCNPISGHATLYWYQQILGQGPKLLIQFQNNGVVDDSQLPKDRFSAERLKGVDSTLKIQPAKLEDSAVYLCASSLDLGDPGGSYEQYFGPGTRLTVT.

This clonotype was counted at least ten times. The chain couples TRBV7-8 to TRBJ1-3; TRBD1 is a possible D gene (5 bases). V was pared by 8 bases and J by 3 bases, with 14 bases between. Per the germline V gene, CDR1 is SGHVS and CDR2 is FQNEAQ. CDR3 length equals 14 residues. The CDR3 bases are TGTGCCAGCGGGCTTGGGGGGGATGGAAACACCATATATTTT. It codes for CASGLGGDGNTIYF.

This clonotype was observed many times. The V call is TRBV5-1, the J call TRBJ2-7; the D call may be TRBD1 or TRBD2 (6 bases each). Deletions cut 0 bases from V and 5 bases from J, with 12 bases between. Germline assignment: CDR1 SGHRS and CDR2 YFSETQ. There are 14 residues in the CDR3. The CDR3 protein is CASSLGGASNEQYF. The CDR3 region has the DNA TGCGCCAGCAGCTTGGGGGGGGCGAGCAACGAGCAGTACTTC.

This clonotype has a count of ten or more. The V gene is TRBV6-2 or TRBV6-3, the J gene TRBJ2-1; D may be TRBD1 (5 bases). The germline gives CDR1 MNHEY, CDR2 SVGEGT. This CDR3 region has 14 residues. The V end was cut by 5 bases, the J end by 12 bases, with 20 bases between. CDR3 sequence (DNA): TGTGCCAGCAGTGCACGGACAATTGGACATGGGCAGTTCTTC. This gives the protein CASSARTIGHGQFF.

This clonotype was detected ten times or more. The chain has TRBV12-3 or TRBV12-4 and TRBJ2-7, with 8 bases fitting TRBD1. V lost 2 bases to trimming and J lost 2 bases; unmatched junction nucleotides: 2. The CDR3 consists of 14 residues. The CDR3 DNA reads TGTGCCAGCAGTTTATCACAGGGGGCCTACGAGCAGTACTTC. As protein: CASSLSQGAYEQYF.

This chain uses TRBV20-1 with TRBJ2-3, with D tentatively TRBD2 (6 bases). Trimming took 6 bases from V and 0 from J, leaving 19 bases between them. This CDR3 has 16 amino acids. Germline CDR1 is DFQATT and CDR2 is SNEGSKA (reference sequence). CDR3 sequence (DNA): TGCAGTGCCCGGGACTGGAAGTTGGCTAGCACAGATACGCAGTATTTT. Its protein product is CSARDWKLASTDTQYF.

This clonotype was counted between two and nine times. DNA for the CDR3: TGTGCCACCAGCAGAGATTTAGGTTATAGCAATCAGCCCCAGCATTTT. Its protein is CATSRDLGYSNQPQHF. The chain carries TRBV15 and TRBJ1-5; D not certain. Trimming took 0 bases from V and 0 from J, leaving 9 bases between them. This CDR3 has 16 residues. CDR1 and CDR2 (germline): LNHNV, YYDKDF (reference sequence).

This clonotype was observed at least ten times. The chain links TRBV7-6 to TRBJ1-2, with a weak D call TRBD1 (5 bases). The CDR3 is 14 residues long. Germline assignment: CDR1 SGHVS and CDR2 FNYEAQ. V gave up 5 bases and J gave up 4 bases, with 14 bases separating them. The CDR3 DNA sequence: TGTGCCAGCAGCCCTGAAGGGGAGGCCTATGGCTACACCTTC. Translation: CASSPEGEAYGYTF.

In this sample, this clonotype turned up a few times. The gene calls are TRBV5-4 and TRBJ2-5; D is undetermined. The V and J ends lost 6 bases and 2 bases respectively, with 11 bases between them. Germline CDR1 SGHNT, CDR2 YYREEE (reference sequence). The CDR3 extends over 13 amino acids. CDR3 coding DNA: TGTGCCAGCACCCTGGACCGACAAGAGACCCAGTACTTC. Translation gives CASTLDRQETQYF.

This clonotype was observed many times. The V gene is TRBV7-2, the J gene TRBJ2-7; 9 nucleotides line up with TRBD2. The CDR3 runs to 15 residues. V trimming: 3 bases; J trimming: 5 bases; junction bases outside the gene matches: 8. Germline CDR1 reads SGHTA; CDR2 reads FQGNSA. The CDR3 sequence is CASSFSGRGPNEQYF. CDR3 nucleotides: TGTGCCAGCAGCTTTAGCGGGAGAGGTCCCAACGAGCAGTACTTC. Based on the CDR3 plus reference TRBV7-2 and TRBJ2-7, the full variable domain is GAGVSQSPSNKVTEKGKDVELRCDPISGHTALYWYRQSLGQGLEFLIYFQGNSAPDKSGLPSDRFSAERTGGSVSTLTIQRTQQEDSAVYLCASSFSGRGPNEQYFGPGTRLTVT.

This clonotype was observed a few times. V and J are TRBV19 and TRBJ2-5, with no clear D. V lost 3 bases, J lost 1 base, and 6 bases lay in between. Germline V CDR1 and CDR2: LNHDA, SQIVND (reference sequence). The CDR3 consists of 13 residues. The CDR3, as DNA: TGTGCCAGTAGTATGGAGCTCCAAGAGACCCAGTACTTC. This sequence encodes CASSMELQETQYF.

The chain has TRBV20-1 and TRBJ1-5; D is unclear. V shed 0 bases and J shed 0 bases, with 18 bases lying between them. This CDR3 spans 18 amino acids. Germline values: CDR1 DFQATT, CDR2 SNEGSKA (reference sequence). The CDR3 DNA reads as TGCAGTGCTAGAGATCCGGGCCCGGGAGGCCATAGCAATCAGCCCCAGCATTTT. This encodes CSARDPGPGGHSNQPQHF.

This clonotype was counted many times. The gene calls are TRBV7-2 and TRBJ1-1, with a weak D call TRBD1 (5 bases). Trimming stripped 1 base from V and 8 bases from J, with 11 bases between. There are 13 residues in the CDR3. Germline CDR1 reads SGHTA; CDR2 reads FQGNSA. The CDR3 DNA reads TGTGCCAGCAGCTTAGGGTCCGGGGCCGAAGCTTTCTTT. Translating gives CASSLGSGAEAFF.

This clonotype has a count of ten or more. The CDR3 here is CASSQTGIEQPQHF. The CDR3, as DNA: TGTGCCAGCAGCCAGACAGGGATAGAACAGCCCCAGCATTTT. The chain joins TRBV7-2 to TRBJ1-5; 7 bases fit TRBD1. CDR1 SGHTA and CDR2 FQGNSA come from the germline V gene. J was trimmed by 7 bases and V by 5 bases; bases with no gene match: 8. The CDR3 has 14 amino acids.

This clonotype was recorded many times. The rearrangement links TRBV12-3 or TRBV12-4 to TRBJ2-4; a weak D match, TRBD1 (6 bases). V was clipped by 7 bases and J by 3 bases, with 19 bases between them. This CDR3 has 16 residues. The CDR3 here is CASTSQGPESKNIQYF. The CDR3 nucleotides are TGTGCCAGCACTTCACAGGGTCCTGAAAGCAAAAACATTCAGTACTTC.

This clonotype was found many times. This chain joins TRBV28 and TRBJ1-1; D remains unclear. The CDR3 is made up of 16 amino acids. V lost 1 base and J lost 5, with 17 bases in between. Germline CDR1 is MDHEN and CDR2 is SYDVKM. Here the CDR3 reads CASSLYPLAEETEAFF. CDR3 DNA: TGTGCCAGCAGTTTATACCCCCTGGCAGAGGAAACTGAAGCTTTCTTT.

This clonotype was detected many times. The J gene is TRBJ1-6, the V gene TRBV12-3 or TRBV12-4, with D possibly matching TRBD1 (6 bases). The CDR3 is 13 residues long. V dropped 8 bases and J dropped 7 bases, with 12 bases sitting between them. Here the CDR3 DNA reads TGTGCCAGCGAGGGGGGAGGGAATTCACCCCTCCACTTT. Its translation: CASEGGGNSPLHF.